This passage covers 23 T cell receptor beta chains from one sample sequenced in a study of patients and donors after allogeneic stem cell transplantation. One entry per CDR3 protein results from TCRdb running MiXCR on the RT-PCR reads. The sample gives over 400,000 distinct CDR3 sequences, roughly 16% of which show up once; less than 9.5% is in the top ten. Sequencing input: blood, either unsorted or a sorted T cell fraction (not recorded which). The receptors shown here come from a human donor who was either an allogeneic HSCT recipient or a stem cell or donor lymphocyte infusion donor (not recorded which). It is not recorded whose cells these are; they may come from a transplant donor.

The chain joins TRBV7-9 to TRBJ1-4; D is unclear. The CDR3 has 14 residues. CDR1 is SEHNR and CDR2 is FQNEAQ in the germline V gene (reference sequence). Between the trimmed V and J ends, which lost 4 bases and 8 bases, there was a span of 14 bases. For the CDR3, the DNA is TGTGCCAGCAGCTCGTATAGTGGACGAGAAAAACTGTTTTTT. This codes for CASSSYSGREKLFF.

This clonotype has ten or more counts. The rearrangement links TRBV5-1 to TRBJ2-3; unclear D gene. CDR3 length: 12 residues. CDR1 and CDR2 (germline): SGHRS, YFSETQ. Trimming took off 0 bases at V and 3 bases at J, with 2 bases between the two ends. CDR3 DNA sequence: TGCGCCAGCAGCTTGGAGACAGATACGCAGTATTTT. Its protein is CASSLETDTQYF.

The genes are TRBV11-1 and TRBJ2-3; tentatively, D is TRBD1 (6 bases). Germline CDR1 reads SGHAT; CDR2 reads FQDESV (reference sequence). Trimming left V 5 bases short and J 6 bases short, with 15 bases between. This CDR3 is 14 amino acids long. The CDR3 coding sequence is TGTGCCAGCAGCCTCTATGGGGGCAGGGATACGCAGTATTTT. It yields the protein CASSLYGGRDTQYF.

This clonotype was counted only a few times. This chain joins TRBV24-1 and TRBJ2-1, with a possible D match to TRBD2 (5 bases). Germline CDR1 and CDR2: KGHDR and SFDVKD. The CDR3 is 12 residues long. V lost 9 bases and J lost 7, with 12 bases in between. Here the CDR3 reads CATAGRHNEQFF. CDR3 DNA: TGTGCCACCGCGGGCAGACATAATGAGCAGTTCTTC.

In its sample, this clonotype was seen a few times. The rearrangement joins TRBV2 to TRBJ1-1; TRBD1 might be the D (6 bases). Germline-derived CDR1 and CDR2 are SNHLY and FYNNEI. The CDR3 runs to 14 residues. V lost 7 bases to trimming and J lost 2 bases, with 14 bases between them. As DNA, the CDR3 is TGTGCCAGCAAACCGGGACACCTAAACACTGAAGCTTTCTTT. It specifies CASKPGHLNTEAFF.

This clonotype was observed at least ten times. The rearrangement uses TRBV12-3 or TRBV12-4 and TRBJ2-3, with D perhaps assigned TRBD1 or TRBD2 (6 bases each). V was pared by 6 bases and J by 2 bases, with 12 bases between. The CDR3 contains 14 residues. CDR3 region: CASRPRGATDTQYF. The CDR3 nucleotides are TGTGCCAGCAGGCCAAGGGGGGCCACAGATACGCAGTATTTT.

This clonotype was seen a handful of times. The chain is built from TRBV5-1 and TRBJ2-1; 7 bases align to TRBD2. With V trimmed by 7 bases and J by 0 bases, 1 base remained unmatched. CDR1 and CDR2 from the germline V gene are SGHRS and YFSETQ. This CDR3 has 13 amino acids. CDR3 bases: TGCGCCAGCGGGGACTACTCCTACAATGAGCAGTTCTTC. This translates into CASGDYSYNEQFF.

This clonotype was seen a few times. V is TRBV20-1 and J is TRBJ2-1; D perhaps matches TRBD1 (5 bases). Germline V gene sequence: CDR1 DFQATT, CDR2 SNEGSKA (reference sequence). CDR3 size: 12 residues. CDR3 bases: TGCAGGGGGCTGGGGCGATCAAGTGAGCAGTTCTTC. Protein sequence: CRGLGRSSEQFF.

This clonotype was counted a few times. This chain connects TRBV20-1 to TRBJ1-6; D uncertain. CDR1 and CDR2 from the germline V gene are DFQATT and SNEGSKA (reference sequence). CDR3 length equals 15 residues. V lost 2 bases and J lost 3, with 11 bases in between. This CDR3 reads CSARYSPLYNSPLHF. As DNA, the CDR3 is TGCAGTGCTAGATACTCCCCTCTCTATAATTCACCCCTCCACTTT.

This clonotype was detected ten times or more. The chain employs TRBV29-1 and TRBJ2-2; 15 nucleotides align to TRBD2. V dropped 7 bases and J dropped 7; count of bases not matched to a gene: 10. The CDR3 is made up of 16 amino acids. Germline lookup yields CDR1 SQVTM and CDR2 ANQGSEA. CDR3 loop: CSARPGLAGGFGELFF. In DNA, the CDR3 is TGCAGCGCTAGGCCCGGACTAGCGGGAGGGTTCGGGGAGCTGTTTTTT.

The V and J genes are TRBV9 and TRBJ2-1; no definite D call. V was trimmed by 3 bases and J by 5 bases, leaving 6 bases between them. This CDR3 has 12 residues. CDR1 SGDLS and CDR2 YYNGEE come from the germline V gene. CDR3 in amino acids: CASSAWDNEQFF. CDR3 bases: TGTGCCAGCAGCGCTTGGGACAATGAGCAGTTCTTC. The full variable domain, with the rest looked up from reference TRBV9 and TRBJ2-1, is DSGVTQTPKHLITATGQRVTLRCSPRSGDLSVYWYQQSLDQGLQFLIQYYNGEERAKGNILERFSAQQFPDLHSELNLSSLELGDSALYFCASSAWDNEQFFGPGTRLTVL.

This clonotype has more than one count but fewer than ten. The chain carries TRBV5-1 and TRBJ2-1, with 7 positions matching TRBD2. J was trimmed by 1 base and V by 4 bases; bases with no gene match: 8. The CDR3 has 16 residues. Germline CDR1 and CDR2: SGHRS and YFSETQ. The CDR3 here is CASSREGIGSYNEQFF. CDR3 in DNA: TGCGCCAGCAGCAGGGAGGGCATTGGATCCTACAATGAGCAGTTCTTC.

This chain joins TRBV4-3 and TRBJ2-2, with 8 bases that match TRBD1. The length of the CDR3 is 16 residues. Trimming took 3 bases from V and 4 from J; bases not matched to a gene: 7. Germline V lookup: CDR1 LGHNA, CDR2 YSLEER. The CDR3 region is CASSQLQGVGTGELFF. The CDR3 nucleotides read TGCGCCAGCAGCCAGCTACAGGGGGTGGGCACCGGGGAGCTGTTTTTT.

The chain employs TRBV11-1 and TRBJ2-5; D possibly corresponds to TRBD2 (6 bases). V lost 3 bases, J lost 3 bases, and 14 bases lay in between. Germline-derived CDR1 and CDR2 are SGHAT and FQDESV (reference sequence). CDR3 length equals 15 residues. This CDR3 reads CASSLEGSSKETQYF. The CDR3 DNA reads TGTGCCAGCAGCTTGGAGGGGTCGAGTAAAGAGACCCAGTACTTC.

This clonotype was seen ten or more times. The chain carries TRBV12-3 or TRBV12-4 and TRBJ2-4; no reliable D call. The CDR3 contains 16 residues. With 0 bases removed from V and 1 base from J, the gap between germline ends came to 10 bases. The CDR3 loop reads CASSLATDAAKNIQYF. The CDR3 DNA sequence: TGTGCCAGCAGTTTAGCGACGGACGCGGCCAAAAACATTCAGTACTTC.

In its sample, this clonotype was seen a few times. This chain joins TRBV7-9 and TRBJ1-1; D may be TRBD1 (6 bases). This CDR3 contains 16 residues. Trimming shortened V by 8 bases and J by 3 bases, and 22 bases separated the two germline ends. In germline, CDR1 is SEHNR, CDR2 FQNEAQ (reference sequence). The CDR3 DNA follows: TGTGCCAGCGCTAACAGGGTTACTGGGCGGGACACTGAAGCTTTCTTT. Protein sequence: CASANRVTGRDTEAFF.

This sequence joins TRBV2 and TRBJ2-7; 7 bases fit TRBD1. Trimming cost V 4 bases and J 2 bases; bases outside gene matches: 8. Looked up from germline, CDR1 is SNHLY and CDR2 is FYNNEI. CDR3 size: 15 residues. The CDR3 loop reads CASSVEQGIPYEQYF. The CDR3 DNA reads TGTGCCAGCAGTGTCGAACAGGGGATCCCCTACGAGCAGTACTTC.

The chain links TRBV18 to TRBJ2-4; D is uncertain. CDR3 length: 15 residues. Germline CDR1 reads KGHSH; CDR2 reads LQKENI. Trimming took off 2 bases at V and 2 bases at J, with 10 bases between the two ends. CDR3 amino acids: CASSPEAETKNIQYF. DNA for the CDR3: TGTGCCAGCTCACCAGAGGCGGAGACCAAAAACATTCAGTACTTC.

The V call is TRBV27, the J call TRBJ1-1; D is perhaps TRBD1 (5 bases). Germline V lookup: CDR1 MNHEY, CDR2 SMNVEV (reference sequence). The CDR3 contains 15 residues. V lost 0 bases and J 4 bases, leaving 12 bases between the germline ends. The CDR3 loop is CASSLSGQGITEAFF. The DNA of the CDR3 is TGTGCCAGCAGTTTATCGGGGCAGGGAATCACTGAAGCTTTCTTT.

This clonotype was detected a few times. This rearrangement joins TRBV25-1 to TRBJ2-7; TRBD1 aligns across 10 bases. The trim removed 4 bases at V and 12 bases at J, leaving 12 bases unmatched. This CDR3 spans 14 amino acids. CDR1 and CDR2 (germline): MGHDK, SYGVNS. Here the CDR3 reads CASSAGTGALHLYF. DNA for the CDR3: TGTGCCAGCAGTGCCGGGACAGGGGCGCTCCACCTGTACTTC.

The rearrangement links TRBV15 to TRBJ2-1, with TRBD1 matching 8 bases. This CDR3 spans 16 amino acids. The V gene end was trimmed by 0 bases and the J gene end by 6 bases; junction bases not matched to a gene: 7. Germline assignment: CDR1 LNHNV and CDR2 YYDKDF (reference sequence). Written as DNA, the CDR3 is TGTGCCACCAGCAGAGATGCGACAGGGGCCGCCAATGAGCAGTTCTTC. It encodes CATSRDATGAANEQFF.

The chain joins TRBV2 to TRBJ2-7; D assignment may be TRBD1 or TRBD2 (5 bases each). Germline V lookup: CDR1 SNHLY, CDR2 FYNNEI. V was clipped by 3 bases and J by 7 bases, with 13 bases between them. The CDR3 spans 13 residues. The CDR3 loop reads CASSEPGTWEQYF. As DNA, the CDR3 is TGTGCCAGCAGTGAGCCGGGGACCTGGGAGCAGTACTTC. Looking up the rest from reference TRBV2 and TRBJ2-7 gives the full variable domain: EPEVTQTPSHQVTQMGQEVILRCVPISNHLYFYWYRQILGQKVEFLVSFYNNEISEKSEIFDDQFSVERPDGSNFTLKIRSTKLEDSAMYFCASSEPGTWEQYFGPGTRLTVT.

This clonotype has ten or more counts. The chain joins TRBV5-1 to TRBJ2-1, with D perhaps matching TRBD1 or TRBD2 (5 bases each). Germline lookup yields CDR1 SGHRS and CDR2 YFSETQ. V shed 3 bases and J shed 12 bases, with 19 bases lying between them. This CDR3 has 14 residues. The CDR3 reads CASSSGTYPLGQFF. CDR3 nucleotide sequence: TGCGCCAGCAGCTCCGGGACCTACCCTCTGGGGCAGTTCTTC.